The sequence of this T cell receptor (beta chain) was determined in a study of technical replicates of blood from a handful of donors. Germline V gene data show CDR1 as SNHLY and CDR2 as FYNNEI. Trimming shortened V by 7 bases and J by 4 bases, and 19 bases separated the two germline ends. This CDR3 comprises 15 residues. The table came from immunoSEQ multiplex PCR; TCRdb's copy has only in-frame clones and leaves some out. The sample lists 90,000 or so clones, around 95% occurring once. The receptor was isolated from a human donor in good health. Sequencing input: T cells isolated from PBMCs. The chain has TRBV2 and TRBJ1-1; weak D call: TRBD1 (5 bases). The CDR3 loop is CASTEGVGAITEAFF. The CDR3 coding sequence is TGTGCCAGCACCGAAGGTGTAGGGGCCATCACTGAAGCTTTCTTT.